This TCR beta chain was sequenced during a study of memory CD4+ T cells and cytomegalovirus serostatus. The wider study: This sample comes from healthy Belgian adults, 9 CMV seropositive, 24 seronegative.

About this clone itself: Its antigen is unknown.

Original analysis: After removing out-of-frame reads, 2,204,828 distinct TCRbeta sequences remained. Repertoires were generated with immunoSEQ multiplex PCR, while TCRdb's copy carries only in-frame clones and drops some. D and trimming come from the DNA, and the V and J calls and clone size come from that table. The sample records about 27,000 clones, 76% being singletons. Findings of the study overall: About 40% of the roughly 160 known CMV-associated TCRbeta sequences appeared in CD4+ memory.

Single viable CD3+CD4+CD8-CD45RO+ cells were sorted as the memory CD4+ T cells. Positive selection with CD4 microbeads enriched total CD4+ T cells. This CDR3 is 15 amino acids long. Germline loops: CDR1 LNHDA, CDR2 SQIVND (reference sequence). The V gene end was trimmed by 5 bases and the J gene end by 7 bases; junction bases not matched to a gene: 11. This chain joins TRBV19 and TRBJ2-5, with 9 bases matching TRBD1. The sequence derives from an adult in good health and CMV-seronegative. The specimen sequenced was memory CD4+ T cells from blood. CDR3 coding DNA: TGTGCCAGTAGTCTACCGGGACAGGGTGATCGGACCCAGTACTTC. Its translation is CASSLPGQGDRTQYF.